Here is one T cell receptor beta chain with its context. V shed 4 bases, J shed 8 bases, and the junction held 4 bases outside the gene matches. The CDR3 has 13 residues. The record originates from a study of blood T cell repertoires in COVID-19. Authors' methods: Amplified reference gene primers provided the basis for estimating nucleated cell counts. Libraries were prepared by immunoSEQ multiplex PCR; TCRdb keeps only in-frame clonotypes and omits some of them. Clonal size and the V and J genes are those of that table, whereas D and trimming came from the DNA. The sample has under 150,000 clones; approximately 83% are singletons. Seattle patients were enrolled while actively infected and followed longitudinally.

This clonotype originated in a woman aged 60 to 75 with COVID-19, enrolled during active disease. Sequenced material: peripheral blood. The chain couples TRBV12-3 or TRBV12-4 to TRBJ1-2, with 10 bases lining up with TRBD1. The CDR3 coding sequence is TGTGCCAGCAGTTGGGACAGGGGCGGAGGCTACACCTTC. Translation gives CASSWDRGGGYTF.